This TCR beta chain derives from a study of blood T cell repertoires in COVID-19. Study summary: Some COVID-19 samples were acute and others convalescent; all came from the United States, Italy and Spain. T cells, B-cell-depleted T cells, or PBMCs supplied cDNA or gDNA.

Looked up from germline, CDR1 is MDHEN and CDR2 is SYDVKM. V shed 2 bases and J shed 1 base, with 5 bases lying between them. The CDR3 is 13 amino acids. Of note for this clone: The same CDR3 arises from other DNA sequences in this sample as well.

As originally analysed: Amplification from reference gene primers served as the basis for estimated nucleated cell counts. This table comes from immunoSEQ multiplex PCR, and its TCRdb copy is limited to in-frame clones, with some not included. Clone size and V and J calls were adopted from that table, with D and trimming inferred from the DNA. The repertoire holds a few hundred thousand clones, with roughly 87% as singletons. This TCR derives from a man younger than 30 with active or convalescent COVID-19. The V gene is TRBV28, the J gene TRBJ1-1; D is unclear. Sequencing was carried out using peripheral blood. The DNA of the CDR3 is TGTGCCAGCAGTTTAAGAGGGAACACTGAAGCTTTCTTT. Its translation is CASSLRGNTEAFF.